This T cell receptor beta chain emerged from a study of blood T cell repertoires in COVID-19. V was clipped by 2 bases and J by 8 bases; unmatched bases: 12. The CDR3 loop spans 15 amino acids. Germline CDR1 KGHSH, CDR2 LQKENI. This clone has a handful of counts. Profiled with immunoSEQ multiplex PCR; TCRdb holds only in-frame clones, not every one. The data hold 150,000 or so clones, with 70% to 80% observed a single time. The rearrangement joins TRBV18 to TRBJ2-7; 7 bases line up with TRBD1. Sequencing used peripheral blood. The TCR comes from a woman aged 70-85 years with COVID-19, enrolled during active disease. The CDR3 sequence: CASSPSFQGDTKQYF. Written as DNA, the CDR3 is TGTGCCAGCTCACCAAGTTTCCAGGGGGATACGAAGCAGTACTTC.